These T cell receptor beta chains were read from a single sample in a study of blood T cells in healthy people across ages. One entry per CDR3 protein results from TCRdb running MiXCR on the 5' RACE reads. Among about 830,000 distinct CDR3 sequences, over 45% were seen once, and the ten largest hold approximately 23%. Sequenced material: blood. These receptors came from a man aged 30-40 years in good health. CDR3s include the opening cysteine and the closing phenylalanine or tryptophan. The order of the fields is clone size, D gene, V gene, J gene, CDR3 protein, CDR3 DNA. A D gene is named only where the DNA matches it firmly. Rows give clone size only sometimes, using once, few, many, or a class for an expanded clone.

-,-,TRBV2,TRBJ2-5,CASREDSRAEQYF,TGTGCCAGCAGAGAAGACAGTCGCGCTGAGCAGTACTTC
-,-,TRBV7-2,TRBJ2-6,CASSWGWGANVLTF,TGTGCCAGCAGTTGGGGCTGGGGGGCCAACGTCCTGACTTTC
-,TRBD2,TRBV10-3,TRBJ2-3,CAISPRTSGGFTDTQYF,TGTGCCATCAGCCCTAGGACTAGCGGGGGTTTCACAGATACGCAGTATTTT
-,-,TRBV12-3/TRBV12-4,TRBJ1-2,CASSPAGEGYGYTF,TGTGCCAGCAGCCCCGCGGGGGAGGGCTATGGCTACACCTTC
few,-,TRBV4-3,TRBJ2-1,CASSQERRTYNEQFF,TGCGCCAGCAGCCAAGAACGGAGGACCTACAATGAGCAGTTCTTC
-,-,TRBV7-9,TRBJ1-4,CASSSPWLDPQTNEKLFF,TGTGCCAGCAGCTCACCCTGGCTGGACCCACAGACTAATGAAAAACTGTTTTTT
-,TRBD2,TRBV4-1,TRBJ2-3,CASSQPTSGGYTQYF,TGCGCCAGCAGCCAGCCGACTAGCGGGGGATACACGCAGTATTTT
-,-,TRBV3-1,TRBJ2-7,CASSQDLERGEQYF,TGTGCCAGCAGCCAAGATCTCGAGAGGGGCGAGCAGTACTTC
few,-,TRBV7-2,TRBJ2-5,CASSPLGGKETQYF,TGTGCCAGCAGCCCACTCGGGGGCAAAGAGACCCAGTACTTC
few,-,TRBV5-1,TRBJ1-1,CASSLQRFTEAFF,TGCGCCAGCAGCTTGCAGCGGTTCACTGAAGCTTTCTTT
-,-,TRBV5-6,TRBJ1-2,CASSHLGDYGYTF,TGTGCCAGCAGCCACCTGGGGGACTATGGCTACACCTTC
-,-,TRBV12-5,TRBJ2-5,CASGQGYETQYF,TGTGCTAGTGGACAGGGTTATGAGACCCAGTACTTC
-,-,TRBV7-2,TRBJ2-3,CASHPPSTDTQYF,TGTGCCAGTCACCCCCCTAGCACAGATACGCAGTATTTT
-,TRBD2,TRBV7-2,TRBJ2-1,CASSLTLAGVHEQFF,TGTGCCAGCAGCTTAACGCTAGCGGGAGTGCATGAGCAGTTCTTC
few,-,TRBV10-3,TRBJ2-1,CAIRSDFAYNEQFF,TGTGCCATCAGGAGCGATTTTGCCTACAATGAGCAGTTCTTC
-,-,TRBV3-1,TRBJ2-5,CASSPGTVETQYF,TGTGCCAGCAGCCCCGGAACCGTGGAGACCCAGTACTTC
-,-,TRBV27,TRBJ2-3,CASSLGLETDTQYF,TGTGCCAGCAGTCTGGGACTGGAGACGGATACGCAGTATTTT
many,-,TRBV2,TRBJ1-5,CASSVEGVSNQPQHF,TGTGCCAGCAGTGTAGAGGGGGTCAGCAATCAGCCCCAGCATTTT
-,TRBD2,TRBV20-1,TRBJ2-3,CSVRGTSGGPNTQYF,TGCAGTGTTAGAGGGACTAGCGGGGGGCCTAATACGCAGTATTTT
-,-,TRBV7-8,TRBJ2-2,CASSLAGRGNTGELFF,TGTGCCAGCAGCTTAGCGGGACGGGGGAACACCGGGGAGCTGTTTTTT
few,-,TRBV7-2,TRBJ2-7,CASSLVPAGDEQYF,TGTGCCAGCAGCTTAGTTCCAGCGGGCGACGAGCAGTACTTC
-,-,TRBV6-6,TRBJ2-5,CASRPPTRETQYF,TGTGCCAGCAGACCCCCCACCAGGGAGACCCAGTACTTC
-,-,TRBV20-1,TRBJ1-4,CSASPGRAGEKLFF,TGCAGTGCTTCCCCGGGCAGGGCCGGTGAAAAACTGTTTTTT
few,-,TRBV24-1,TRBJ2-7,CATSDRTEGLQYF,TGTGCCACCAGTGATAGGACAGAAGGCTTGCAGTACTTC
-,-,TRBV7-2,TRBJ2-5,CASSLSAKETQYF,TGTGCCAGCAGCTTATCAGCGAAAGAGACCCAGTACTTC
few,TRBD1,TRBV7-2,TRBJ2-7,CASSLGGSTGQNHEQYF,TGTGCCAGCAGCTTAGGGGGGTCGACAGGGCAAAACCACGAGCAGTACTTC
once,TRBD1,TRBV20-1,TRBJ2-7,CSAAGTGSEQYF,TGCAGTGCTGCCGGGACAGGGAGCGAGCAGTATTTC
-,TRBD2,TRBV10-1,TRBJ2-3,CASSERLAVSTDTQYF,TGCGCCAGCAGTGAGCGTCTAGCGGTCAGCACAGATACGCAGTATTTT
few,TRBD2,TRBV12-3/TRBV12-4,TRBJ2-5,CASSFGVAGIQETQYF,TGTGCCAGCAGTTTTGGGGTAGCGGGGATTCAAGAGACCCAGTACTTC
few,TRBD1,TRBV2,TRBJ1-2,CASDYNRGGSGYTF,TGTGCCAGCGACTATAACAGGGGTGGTTCTGGCTACACCTTC
-,-,TRBV7-2,TRBJ1-2,CASRGVGGGNYGYTF,TGTGCCAGCAGAGGGGTCGGGGGAGGTAACTATGGCTACACCTTC
-,-,TRBV11-1,TRBJ2-7,CASSTEGYEQYF,TGTGCCAGCAGCACCGAAGGTTACGAGCAGTACTTC
few,-,TRBV3-1,TRBJ1-2,CASSQGSWDKNYGYTF,TGTGCCAGCAGCCAAGGTTCGTGGGACAAGAACTATGGCTACACCTTC
-,-,TRBV4-3,TRBJ2-7,CASSQEVSGGREQYF,TGCGCCAGCAGCCAAGAGGTCTCTGGAGGTCGCGAGCAGTACTTC
-,TRBD2,TRBV7-2,TRBJ2-6,CASSRAGLAGGGANVLTF,TGTGCCAGCAGCCGAGCGGGACTAGCGGGGGGTGGGGCCAACGTCCTGACTTTC
-,TRBD2,TRBV5-1,TRBJ2-7,CASSLAGTSGYYEQYF,TGCGCCAGCAGCTTGGCGGGGACTAGCGGTTACTACGAGCAGTACTTC
-,-,TRBV9,TRBJ2-7,CASSVGMGEQYF,TGTGCCAGCAGCGTAGGAATGGGCGAGCAGTACTTC
-,TRBD2,TRBV20-1,TRBJ2-7,CSAFRRLAGGTRPQYF,TGCAGTGCTTTCCGTCGACTAGCGGGAGGTACGAGGCCCCAGTACTTC
-,-,TRBV7-6,TRBJ2-2,CASSLAYPGEGTENTGELFF,TGTGCCAGCAGCTTAGCCTACCCGGGGGAGGGGACAGAGAACACCGGGGAGCTGTTTTTT
few,TRBD2,TRBV5-6,TRBJ2-7,CASSMGAGGYEQYF,TGTGCCAGCAGCATGGGGGCGGGAGGCTACGAGCAGTACTTC
-,-,TRBV5-4,TRBJ2-5,CASSSVAATETQYF,TGTGCCAGCAGCTCCGTCGCGGCGACAGAGACCCAGTACTTC
-,TRBD1,TRBV2,TRBJ2-7,CASSDILGTVYEQYF,TGCGCCAGCAGTGATATTTTGGGGACAGTCTACGAGCAGTACTTC
-,TRBD1,TRBV7-2,TRBJ2-3,CASSSRWLQGPTDTQYF,TGTGCCAGCAGCTCGAGGTGGCTACAGGGGCCCACAGATACGCAGTATTTT
few,-,TRBV4-3,TRBJ1-6,CASSQYQTDNSPLHF,TGCGCCAGCAGCCAATATCAAACGGATAATTCACCCCTCCACTTT
-,TRBD2,TRBV18,TRBJ2-7,CASSPRREGTYEQYF,TGTGCCAGCTCACCACGTCGGGAGGGTACCTACGAGCAGTACTTC
-,-,TRBV3-1,TRBJ2-1,CASSQVAAMVNEQFF,TGTGCCAGCAGCCAAGTTGCAGCTATGGTCAATGAGCAGTTCTTC
-,TRBD2,TRBV29-1,TRBJ2-1,CSAEGLAGDASYNEQFF,TGCAGCGCCGAGGGACTAGCGGGAGACGCGTCCTACAATGAGCAGTTCTTC
few,-,TRBV11-2,TRBJ2-5,CAAEDGSQGETQYF,TGTGCCGCAGAGGACGGGTCCCAGGGAGAGACCCAGTACTTC
-,-,TRBV20-1,TRBJ1-2,CSVNGEANYGYTF,TGCAGTGTAAATGGGGAGGCTAACTATGGCTACACCTTC
-,TRBD2,TRBV6-5,TRBJ2-1,CASSSPGLAGSYNEQFF,TGTGCCAGCAGTTCCCCAGGACTAGCGGGTTCCTACAATGAGCAGTTCTTC